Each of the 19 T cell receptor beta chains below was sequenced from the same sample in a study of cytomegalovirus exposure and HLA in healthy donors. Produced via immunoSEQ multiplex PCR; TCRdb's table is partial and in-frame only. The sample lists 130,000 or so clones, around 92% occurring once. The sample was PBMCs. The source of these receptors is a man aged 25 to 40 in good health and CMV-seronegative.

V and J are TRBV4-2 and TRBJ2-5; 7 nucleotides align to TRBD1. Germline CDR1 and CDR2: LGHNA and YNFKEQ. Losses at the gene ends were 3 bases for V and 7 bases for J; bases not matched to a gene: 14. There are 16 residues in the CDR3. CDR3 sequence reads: CASSHGTDGNIGTQYF. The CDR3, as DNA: TGTGCCAGCAGCCATGGGACAGATGGGAATATTGGGACCCAGTACTTC.

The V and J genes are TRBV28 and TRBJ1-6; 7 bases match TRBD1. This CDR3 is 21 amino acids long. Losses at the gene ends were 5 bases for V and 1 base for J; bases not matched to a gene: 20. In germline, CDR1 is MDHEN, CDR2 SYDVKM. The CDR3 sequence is CASSRDPGQISSGSYNSPLHF. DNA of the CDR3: TGTGCCAGCAGTCGCGACCCGGGACAGATCTCCTCCGGATCCTATAATTCACCCCTCCACTTT.

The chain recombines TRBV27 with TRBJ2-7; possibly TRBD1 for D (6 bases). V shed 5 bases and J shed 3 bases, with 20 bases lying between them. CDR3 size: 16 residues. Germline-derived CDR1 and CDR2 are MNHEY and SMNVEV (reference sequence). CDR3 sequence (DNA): TGTGCCAGCAGTCCGTTTCCCGGGACATCAGTCTACGAGCAGTACTTC. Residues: CASSPFPGTSVYEQYF.

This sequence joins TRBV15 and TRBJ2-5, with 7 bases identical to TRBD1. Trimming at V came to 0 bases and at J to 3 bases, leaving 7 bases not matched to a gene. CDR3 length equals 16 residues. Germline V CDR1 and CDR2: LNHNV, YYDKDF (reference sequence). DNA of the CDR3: TGTGCCACCAGCAGAGATGAAGGGGGCTATGAAGAGACCCAGTACTTC. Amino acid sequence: CATSRDEGGYEETQYF.

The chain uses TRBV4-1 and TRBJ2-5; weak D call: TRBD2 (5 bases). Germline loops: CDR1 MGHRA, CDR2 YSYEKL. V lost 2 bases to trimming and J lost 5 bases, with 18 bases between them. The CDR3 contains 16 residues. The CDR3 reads CASSQRPQDYYETQYF. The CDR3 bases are TGCGCCAGCAGCCAAAGACCCCAAGACTACTACGAGACCCAGTACTTC.

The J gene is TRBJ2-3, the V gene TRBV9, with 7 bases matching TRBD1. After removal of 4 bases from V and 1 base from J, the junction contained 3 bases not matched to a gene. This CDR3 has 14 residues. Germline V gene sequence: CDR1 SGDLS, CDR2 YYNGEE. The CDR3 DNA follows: TGTGCCAGCAGCCCGGGACAGCGCACAGATACGCAGTATTTT. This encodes CASSPGQRTDTQYF.

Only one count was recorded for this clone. The CDR3 bases are TGTGCCAGCAGCTTAGCAGGGGGCAGTGGCAATCAGCCCCAGCATTTT. Amino acids: CASSLAGGSGNQPQHF. V is TRBV7-2 and J is TRBJ1-5, with 7 bases aligning to TRBD1. This CDR3 is built from 16 residues. Per germline, CDR1 SGHTA and CDR2 FQGNSA. V was clipped by 0 bases and J by 2 bases; unmatched bases: 4.

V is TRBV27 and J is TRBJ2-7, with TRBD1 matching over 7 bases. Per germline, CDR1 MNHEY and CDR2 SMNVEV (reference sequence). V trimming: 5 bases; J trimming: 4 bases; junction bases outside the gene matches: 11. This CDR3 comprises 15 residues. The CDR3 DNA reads TGTGCCAGCAGTCCCCAGGACAGGCGGAGGTACGAGCAGTACTTC. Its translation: CASSPQDRRRYEQYF.

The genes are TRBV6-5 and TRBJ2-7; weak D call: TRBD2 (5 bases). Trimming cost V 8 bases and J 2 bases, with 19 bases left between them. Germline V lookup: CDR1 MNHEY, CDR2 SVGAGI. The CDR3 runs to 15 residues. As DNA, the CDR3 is TGTGCCAGCCGCGGGTCCGATCAGGATACCTACGAGCAGTACTTC. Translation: CASRGSDQDTYEQYF.

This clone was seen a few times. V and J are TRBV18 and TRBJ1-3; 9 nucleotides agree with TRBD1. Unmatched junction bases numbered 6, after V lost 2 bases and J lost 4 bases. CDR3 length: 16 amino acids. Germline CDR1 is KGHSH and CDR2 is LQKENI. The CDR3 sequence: CASSPSTGGGGNTIYF. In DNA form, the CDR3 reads TGTGCCAGCTCACCATCCACAGGGGGCGGCGGAAACACCATATATTTT.

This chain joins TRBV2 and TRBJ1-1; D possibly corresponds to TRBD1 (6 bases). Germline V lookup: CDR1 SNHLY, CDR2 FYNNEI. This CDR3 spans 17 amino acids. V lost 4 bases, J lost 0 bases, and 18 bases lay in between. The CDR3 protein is CASSVWTDQGLNTEAFF. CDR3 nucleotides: TGTGCCAGCAGTGTGTGGACAGACCAAGGACTGAACACTGAAGCTTTCTTT.

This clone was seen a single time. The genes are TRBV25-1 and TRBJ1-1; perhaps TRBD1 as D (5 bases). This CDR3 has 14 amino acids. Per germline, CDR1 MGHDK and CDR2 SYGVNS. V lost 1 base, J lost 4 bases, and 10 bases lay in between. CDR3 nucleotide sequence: TGTGCCAGCAGTGAATTCGGGGGTGGCACTGAAGCTTTCTTT. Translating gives CASSEFGGGTEAFF.

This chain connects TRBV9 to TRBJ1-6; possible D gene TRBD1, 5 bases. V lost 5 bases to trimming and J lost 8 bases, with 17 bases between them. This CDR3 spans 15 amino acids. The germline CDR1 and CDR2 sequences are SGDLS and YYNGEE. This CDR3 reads CASSETGERDSPLHF. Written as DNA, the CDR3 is TGTGCCAGCAGTGAAACAGGTGAAAGGGATTCACCCCTCCACTTT.

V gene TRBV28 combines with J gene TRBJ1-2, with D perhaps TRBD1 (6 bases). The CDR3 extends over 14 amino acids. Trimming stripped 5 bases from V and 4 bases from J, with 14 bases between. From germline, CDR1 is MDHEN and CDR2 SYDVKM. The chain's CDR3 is CASSLTGWAYGYTF. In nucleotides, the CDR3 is TGTGCCAGCAGTCTTACAGGGTGGGCCTATGGCTACACCTTC.

CDR3 coding DNA: TGTGCCAGCAGCTTACTCGATCTCGGGGGGGAGACCCAGTACTTC. It encodes CASSLLDLGGETQYF. V gene TRBV7-6 combines with J gene TRBJ2-5; 7 nucleotides line up with TRBD2. The trim removed 2 bases at V and 5 bases at J, leaving 8 bases unmatched. Per germline, CDR1 SGHVS and CDR2 FNYEAQ. The CDR3 consists of 15 residues.

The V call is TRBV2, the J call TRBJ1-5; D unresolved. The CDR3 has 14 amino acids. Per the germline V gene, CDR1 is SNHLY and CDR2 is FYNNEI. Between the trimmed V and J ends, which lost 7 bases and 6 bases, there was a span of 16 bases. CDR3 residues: CASTSQVSAQPQHF. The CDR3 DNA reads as TGTGCCAGCACGTCGCAGGTTTCGGCTCAGCCCCAGCATTTT.

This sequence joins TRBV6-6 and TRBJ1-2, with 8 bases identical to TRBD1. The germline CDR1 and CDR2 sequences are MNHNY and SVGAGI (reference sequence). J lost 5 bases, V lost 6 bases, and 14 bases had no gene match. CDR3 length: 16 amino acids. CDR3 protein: CASRSDRAFYSYGYTF. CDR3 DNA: TGTGCCAGCAGATCGGACAGGGCGTTCTATTCATATGGCTACACCTTC.

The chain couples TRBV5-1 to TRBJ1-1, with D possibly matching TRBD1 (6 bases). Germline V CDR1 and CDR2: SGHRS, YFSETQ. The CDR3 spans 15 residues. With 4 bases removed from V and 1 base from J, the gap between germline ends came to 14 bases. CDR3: CASSGGDTWNTEAFF. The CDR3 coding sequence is TGCGCCAGCAGCGGGGGGGACACCTGGAACACTGAAGCTTTCTTT.

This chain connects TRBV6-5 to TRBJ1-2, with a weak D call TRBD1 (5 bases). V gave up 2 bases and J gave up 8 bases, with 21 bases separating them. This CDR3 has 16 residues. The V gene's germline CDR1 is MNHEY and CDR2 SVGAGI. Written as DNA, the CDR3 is TGTGCCAGCAGTTACCGAATAGTCGACAGTCGTTACGGCTACACCTTC. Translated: CASSYRIVDSRYGYTF.